The next 15 T cell receptor beta chains were all read from a single sample in a study of T cell clonality in common variable immunodeficiency. The method was immunoSEQ multiplex PCR; TCRdb's version includes in-frame clones alone and lacks a portion of them. The record shows tens of thousands of clones for this sample, with no singletons present. Study observations and caveats: Common variable immunodeficiency TCR beta sequences reportedly had fewer deletions and N-nucleotide insertions.

Their antigens are not known. Input material: peripheral blood mononuclear cells. These receptors all stem from a human donor with common variable immunodeficiency.

At least ten counts were recorded for this clone. The read falls 3 residues short of the CDR3 end, and the missing part is taken from the germline J gene. The chain employs TRBV6-2 or TRBV6-3 and TRBJ1-5; TRBD1 matches 8 bases. CDR3 length: 14 amino acids. CDR1 is MNHEY and CDR2 is SVGEGT in the germline V gene. V lost 5 bases to trimming and J lost 2 bases; unmatched junction nucleotides: 2. Incomplete CDR3 DNA: TGTGCCAGCAGTGACAGGGGAGGCAATCAGCCC. Amino acid sequence: CASSDRGGNQP. The whole CDR3 sequence reads CASSDRGGNQPQHF.

This clone was seen ten or more times. The read ends 3 residues early relative to the CDR3; the germline J gene fills the gap. The genes are TRBV2 and TRBJ2-7; D is uncertain. This CDR3 comprises 12 residues. Trimming took off 5 bases at V and 0 bases at J, with 5 bases between the two ends. CDR1 and CDR2 from the germline V gene are SNHLY and FYNNEI. CDR3 loop: CASSQNSYEQYF. The covered CDR3 bases are TGTGCCAGCAGTCAAAACTCCTACGAG.

This clone was seen repeatedly, ten times or more. The read finishes 3 residues shy of the CDR3 end, and the germline J gene is used to complete it. The chain combines TRBV6-1 with TRBJ1-2; D is uncertain. The CDR3 runs 16 residues. From germline, CDR1 is MNHNS and CDR2 SASEGT. Trimming shortened V by 4 bases and J by 4 bases, and 19 bases separated the two germline ends. The CDR3 here is CASSGPPTKPVYGYTF. CDR3 DNA, as far as it was read: TGTGCCAGCAGTGGGCCCCCGACAAAACCCGTCTATGGC.

In its sample, this clone was seen many times. Read sequence stops 3 residues before the CDR3 end, and the germline J gene provides the missing end. This chain links TRBV7-2 with TRBJ1-1; 7 nucleotides align to TRBD1. With V trimmed by 4 bases and J by 6 bases, 8 bases remained unmatched. The CDR3 sequence is 14 residues long. The germline V gene encodes CDR1 SGHTA and CDR2 FQGNSA. CDR3 residues: CASSSMTGSAEAFF. The part of the CDR3 DNA that was read is TGTGCCAGCAGCTCCATGACAGGGAGCGCTGAA. Full variable domain (rest looked up from reference TRBV7-2 and TRBJ1-1): GAGVSQSPSNKVTEKGKDVELRCDPISGHTALYWYRQSLGQGLEFLIYFQGNSAPDKSGLPSDRFSAERTGGSVSTLTIQRTQQEDSAVYLCASSSMTGSAEAFFGQGTRLTVV.

This clone was detected ten times or more. The read comes to an end 3 residues before the CDR3 does, leaving the germline J gene to fill in the end. This chain uses TRBV12-3 or TRBV12-4 with TRBJ2-5, with D perhaps TRBD1 (7 bases). The CDR3 sequence is 15 residues long. V lost 1 base, J lost 3 bases, and 12 bases lay in between. The DNA read from the CDR3 is TGTGCCAGCAGTTTAGGGAGGGGGCGGGAAGAGACC. It yields the protein CASSLGRGREET. The whole CDR3 region reads CASSLGRGREETQYF.

This clone was picked up many times. With the read ending 3 residues before the CDR3 end, the germline J gene is used to fill in that end. J is TRBJ2-5 and V is TRBV29-1, with D perhaps matching TRBD1 (6 bases). The CDR3 covers 14 residues. Germline V gene sequence: CDR1 SQVTM, CDR2 ANQGSEA. The CDR3 is CSAAPGTPLDTQYF. CDR3 DNA (partial): TGCAGCGCAGCCCCCGGGACACCATTGGATACC.

With regard to this clone: The read terminates 3 residues ahead of where the CDR3 ends, so the germline J gene completes it. The gene calls are TRBV2 and TRBJ1-5; the match to TRBD1 covers 8 bases. CDR3 size: 18 residues. J was trimmed by 0 bases and V by 6 bases; bases with no gene match: 13. Germline V gene data show CDR1 as SNHLY and CDR2 as FYNNEI. Partial CDR3 DNA: TGTGCCAGCAGAAGACCTCGGGACAGGCATAATAGCAATCAGCCC. Amino acid sequence: CASRRPRDRHNSNQP. The entire CDR3 is CASRRPRDRHNSNQPQHF.

Many counts were recorded for this clone. Read coverage stops 3 residues before the CDR3 terminus; the germline J gene supplies the remainder. This rearrangement joins TRBV6-2 or TRBV6-3 to TRBJ2-7; D is ambiguous. V lost 5 bases and J lost 2, with 7 bases in between. CDR3 length: 12 residues. The V gene's germline CDR1 is MNHEY and CDR2 SVGEGT. CDR3 DNA (partial): TGTGCCAGCAGTAAAGCCACCTACGAG. As protein: CASSKATYE. The whole CDR3 reads CASSKATYEQYF.

This clone has ten or more counts. The read halts 3 residues ahead of the CDR3 end, with the missing end drawn from the germline J gene. V is TRBV7-9 and J is TRBJ1-2, with D possibly matching TRBD1 (5 bases). Germline values: CDR1 SEHNR, CDR2 FQNEAQ (reference sequence). The CDR3 loop spans 14 amino acids. Trimming removed 0 bases from V and 6 bases from J, with 11 bases in between. This CDR3 is CASSLAPQGHGYTF. Incomplete CDR3 DNA: TGTGCCAGCAGCTTAGCGCCGCAGGGTCATGGC.

This clone showed up many times. The read stops 3 residues short of the end of the CDR3; the missing end is completed from the germline J gene. The chain uses TRBV27 and TRBJ1-5; tentative D call: TRBD1 (6 bases). V lost 5 bases and J 7 bases, leaving 18 bases between the germline ends. The length of the CDR3 is 15 residues. Germline assignment: CDR1 MNHEY and CDR2 SMNVEV (reference sequence). CDR3 region: CASSILQGTVQPQHF. The part of the CDR3 DNA that was read is TGTGCCAGCAGTATCTTACAGGGAACTGTCCAGCCC.

This clone was counted at least ten times. CDR3 sequence reads: CASSMTEPYPYEQYF. Incomplete CDR3 DNA: TGCGCCAGCAGCATGACAGAACCATACCCCTACGAG. The chain recombines TRBV5-1 with TRBJ2-7, with D possibly matching TRBD1 (5 bases). The read ends 3 residues early relative to the CDR3; the germline J gene fills the gap. CDR1 is SGHRS and CDR2 is YFSETQ in the germline V gene. The CDR3 is 15 residues long. The V end was cut by 4 bases, the J end by 2 bases, with 16 bases between.

This clone came up a few times. The CDR3 end falls 3 residues outside the read, so it is completed with the germline J gene. The chain links TRBV5-1 to TRBJ2-2; D might be TRBD2 (6 bases). Germline V lookup: CDR1 SGHRS, CDR2 YFSETQ. V lost 4 bases and J 6 bases, leaving 13 bases between the germline ends. The length of the CDR3 is 14 residues. CDR3 bases read: TGCGCCAGCAGCAAGACTAGTTCCCCCGGGGAG. Protein product: CASSKTSSPGE. The full CDR3 protein reads CASSKTSSPGELFF.

This clone was detected many times. The read terminates 3 residues before the CDR3 end, so the remaining end is supplied by the germline J gene. This chain links TRBV2 with TRBJ1-2; a possible D gene is TRBD1 (6 bases). V dropped 10 bases and J dropped 6 bases, with 12 bases sitting between them. CDR1 is SNHLY, CDR2 FYNNEI, per germline. This CDR3 region has 11 residues. Partial CDR3 DNA: TGTGCCATAACAGGGAGCGATGGC. Translation: CAITGSDG. The whole CDR3 sequence is CAITGSDGYTF.

Remarks on this clone: Sequencing ends 3 residues short of the CDR3 end; the germline J gene provides the rest. The V call is TRBV7-3, the J call TRBJ1-6; the D gene is possibly TRBD1 (5 bases). CDR1 and CDR2 (germline): SGHTA, FQGTGA. Deletions cut 1 base from V and 4 bases from J, with 14 bases between. There are 17 residues in the CDR3. The part of the CDR3 DNA that was read is TGTGCCAGCAGCTTAAGGCCCGGTGGGGGGTATAATTCACCC. Protein sequence: CASSLRPGGGYNSP. The full CDR3 sequence reads CASSLRPGGGYNSPLHF.

This clone was detected only a few times. The read gets to within 3 residues of the CDR3 end, and the germline J gene fills in the rest. This chain connects TRBV6-1 to TRBJ1-6; D is perhaps TRBD1 (6 bases). The germline V gene has CDR1 MNHNS and CDR2 SASEGT. The CDR3 has 14 amino acids. The germline V and J ends were trimmed by 4 bases and 9 bases, with 13 bases remaining between them. The CDR3 loop is CASSVSGTSSPLHF. The CDR3 bases that were read are TGTGCCAGCAGTGTTTCCGGGACATCTTCACCC.